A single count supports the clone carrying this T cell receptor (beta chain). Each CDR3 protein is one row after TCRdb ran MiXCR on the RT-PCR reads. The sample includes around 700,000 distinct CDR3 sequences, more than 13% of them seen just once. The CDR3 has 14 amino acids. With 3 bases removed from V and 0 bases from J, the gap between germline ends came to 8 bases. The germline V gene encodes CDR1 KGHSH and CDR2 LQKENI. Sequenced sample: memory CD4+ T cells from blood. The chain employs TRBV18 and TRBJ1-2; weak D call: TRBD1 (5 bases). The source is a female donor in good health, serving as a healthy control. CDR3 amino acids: CASSPQGPNYGYTF. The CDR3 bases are TGTGCCAGCTCACCGCAGGGACCTAACTATGGCTACACCTTC.